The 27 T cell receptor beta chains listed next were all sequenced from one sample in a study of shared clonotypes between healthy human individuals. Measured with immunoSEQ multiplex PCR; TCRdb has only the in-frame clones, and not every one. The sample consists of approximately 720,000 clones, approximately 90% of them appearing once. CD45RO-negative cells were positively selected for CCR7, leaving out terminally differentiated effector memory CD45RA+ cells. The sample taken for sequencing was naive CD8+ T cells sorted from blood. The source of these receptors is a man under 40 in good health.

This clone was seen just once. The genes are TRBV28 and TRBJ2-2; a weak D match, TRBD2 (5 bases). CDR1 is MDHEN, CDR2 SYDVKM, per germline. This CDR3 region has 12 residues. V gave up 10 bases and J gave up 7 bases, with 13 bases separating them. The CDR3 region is CATEVGVGELFF. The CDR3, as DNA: TGTGCCACCGAGGTGGGAGTCGGGGAGCTGTTTTTT.

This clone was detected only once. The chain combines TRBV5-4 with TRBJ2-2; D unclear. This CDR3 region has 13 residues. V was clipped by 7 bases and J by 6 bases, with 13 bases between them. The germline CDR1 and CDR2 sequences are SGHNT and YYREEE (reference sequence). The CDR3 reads CASSSWNSGELFF. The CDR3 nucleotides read TGTGCCAGCTCATCGTGGAATTCCGGGGAGCTGTTTTTT.

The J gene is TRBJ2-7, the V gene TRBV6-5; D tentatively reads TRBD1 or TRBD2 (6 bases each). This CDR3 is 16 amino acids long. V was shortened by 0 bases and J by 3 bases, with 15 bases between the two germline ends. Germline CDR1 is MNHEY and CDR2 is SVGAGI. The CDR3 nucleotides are TGTGCCAGCAGTTACTCGGAAGGAGGGGGGAGCTACGAGCAGTACTTC. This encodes CASSYSEGGGSYEQYF.

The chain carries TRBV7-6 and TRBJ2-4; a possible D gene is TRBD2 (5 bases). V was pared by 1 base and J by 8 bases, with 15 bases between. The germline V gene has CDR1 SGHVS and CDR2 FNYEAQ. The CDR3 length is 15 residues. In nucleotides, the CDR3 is TGTGCCAGCAGCTTAGAGGGCACTCGAGCGGACATTCAGTACTTC. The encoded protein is CASSLEGTRADIQYF.

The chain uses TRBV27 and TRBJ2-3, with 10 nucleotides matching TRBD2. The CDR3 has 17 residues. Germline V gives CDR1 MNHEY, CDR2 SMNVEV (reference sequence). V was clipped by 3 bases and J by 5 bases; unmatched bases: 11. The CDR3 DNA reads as TGTGCCAGCAGTTTGGGCCTCACGGGACTAGCGAAAGATACGCAGTATTTT. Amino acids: CASSLGLTGLAKDTQYF.

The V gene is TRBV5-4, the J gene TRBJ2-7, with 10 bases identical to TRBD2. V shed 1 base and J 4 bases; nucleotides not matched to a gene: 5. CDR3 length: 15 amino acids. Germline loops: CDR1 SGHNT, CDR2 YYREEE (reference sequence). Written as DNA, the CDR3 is TGTGCCAGCAGCTTGACTAGCGGGAATGAGTACGAGCAGTACTTC. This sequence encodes CASSLTSGNEYEQYF.

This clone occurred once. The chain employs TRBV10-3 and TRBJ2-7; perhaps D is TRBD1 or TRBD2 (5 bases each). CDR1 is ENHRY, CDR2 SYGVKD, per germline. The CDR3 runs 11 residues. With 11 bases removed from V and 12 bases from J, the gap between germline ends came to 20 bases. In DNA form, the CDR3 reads TGTGCCTCAAGGGGTATGCTGGGAGTGTACTTC. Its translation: CASRGMLGVYF.

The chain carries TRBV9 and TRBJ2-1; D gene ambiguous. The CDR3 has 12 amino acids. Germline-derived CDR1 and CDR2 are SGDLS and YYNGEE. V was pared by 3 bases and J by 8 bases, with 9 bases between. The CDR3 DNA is TGTGCCAGCAGCGCCACGATGGATGAGCAGTTCTTC. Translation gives CASSATMDEQFF.

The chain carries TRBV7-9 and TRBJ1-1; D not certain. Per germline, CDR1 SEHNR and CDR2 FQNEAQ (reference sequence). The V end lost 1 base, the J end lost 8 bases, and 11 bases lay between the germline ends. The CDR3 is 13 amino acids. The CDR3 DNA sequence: TGTGCCAGCAGCTTAGGTCTCGCAACGGAAGCTTTCTTT. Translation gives CASSLGLATEAFF.

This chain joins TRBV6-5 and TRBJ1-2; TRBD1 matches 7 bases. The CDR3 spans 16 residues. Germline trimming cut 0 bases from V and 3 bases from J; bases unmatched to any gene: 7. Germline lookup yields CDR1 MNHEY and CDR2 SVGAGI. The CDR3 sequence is CASSYSQGVGDYGYTF. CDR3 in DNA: TGTGCCAGCAGTTACTCGCAGGGGGTAGGGGACTATGGCTACACCTTC.

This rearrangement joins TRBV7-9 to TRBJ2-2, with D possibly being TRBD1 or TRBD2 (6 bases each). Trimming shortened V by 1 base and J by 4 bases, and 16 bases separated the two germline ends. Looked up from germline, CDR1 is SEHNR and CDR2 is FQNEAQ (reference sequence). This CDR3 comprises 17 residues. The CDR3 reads CASSLEGDGGFTGELFF. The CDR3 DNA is TGTGCCAGCAGCTTAGAGGGGGATGGAGGGTTCACCGGGGAGCTGTTTTTT.

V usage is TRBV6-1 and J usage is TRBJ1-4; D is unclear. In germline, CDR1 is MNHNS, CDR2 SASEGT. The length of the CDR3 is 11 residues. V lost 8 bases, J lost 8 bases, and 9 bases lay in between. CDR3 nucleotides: TGTGCCAGCGGTCCGAGAGAAAAACTGTTTTTT. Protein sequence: CASGPREKLFF.

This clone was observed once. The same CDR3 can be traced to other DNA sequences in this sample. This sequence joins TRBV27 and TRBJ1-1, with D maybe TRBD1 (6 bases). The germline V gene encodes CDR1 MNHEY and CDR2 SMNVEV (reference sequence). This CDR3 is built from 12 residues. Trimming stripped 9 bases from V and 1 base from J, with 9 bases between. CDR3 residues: CASRGGNTEAFF. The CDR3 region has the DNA TGTGCCAGTAGGGGGGGGAACACTGAAGCTTTCTTT.

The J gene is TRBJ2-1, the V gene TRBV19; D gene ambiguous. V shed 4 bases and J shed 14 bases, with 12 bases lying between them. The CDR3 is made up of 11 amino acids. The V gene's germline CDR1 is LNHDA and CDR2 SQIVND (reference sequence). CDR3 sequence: CASSSGPQEFF. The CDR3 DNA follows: TGTGCCAGTAGTAGCGGCCCTCAGGAGTTCTTC.

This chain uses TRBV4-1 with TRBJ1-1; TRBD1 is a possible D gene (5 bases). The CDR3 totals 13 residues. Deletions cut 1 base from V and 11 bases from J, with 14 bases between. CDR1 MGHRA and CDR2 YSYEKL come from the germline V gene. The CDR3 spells CASSQGLQVGAFF. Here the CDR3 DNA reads TGCGCCAGCAGCCAAGGTTTACAGGTCGGGGCTTTCTTT.

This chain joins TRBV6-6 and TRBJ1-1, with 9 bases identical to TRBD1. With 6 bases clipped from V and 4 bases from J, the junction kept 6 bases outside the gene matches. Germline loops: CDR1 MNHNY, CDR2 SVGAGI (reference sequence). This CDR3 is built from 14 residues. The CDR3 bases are TGTGCCAGCAGCTTGGGACAGGGTGGCACTGAAGCTTTCTTT. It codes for CASSLGQGGTEAFF.

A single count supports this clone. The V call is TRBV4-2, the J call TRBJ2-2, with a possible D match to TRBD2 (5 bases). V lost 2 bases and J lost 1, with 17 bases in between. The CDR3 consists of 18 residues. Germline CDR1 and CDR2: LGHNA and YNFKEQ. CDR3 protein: CASSQWVRREKNTGELFF. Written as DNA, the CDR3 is TGTGCCAGCAGCCAATGGGTGCGACGGGAAAAGAACACCGGGGAGCTGTTTTTT.

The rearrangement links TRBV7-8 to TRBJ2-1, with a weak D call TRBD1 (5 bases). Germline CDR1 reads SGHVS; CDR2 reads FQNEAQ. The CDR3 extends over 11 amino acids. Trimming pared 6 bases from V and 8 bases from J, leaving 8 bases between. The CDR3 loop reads CASSFRDEQFF. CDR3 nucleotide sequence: TGTGCCAGCAGTTTCAGGGATGAGCAGTTCTTC. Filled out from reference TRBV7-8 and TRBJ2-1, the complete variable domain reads GAGVSQSPRYKVAKRGQDVALRCDPISGHVSLFWYQQALGQGPEFLTYFQNEAQLDKSGLPSDRFFAERPEGSVSTLKIQRTQQEDSAVYLCASSFRDEQFFGPGTRLTVL.

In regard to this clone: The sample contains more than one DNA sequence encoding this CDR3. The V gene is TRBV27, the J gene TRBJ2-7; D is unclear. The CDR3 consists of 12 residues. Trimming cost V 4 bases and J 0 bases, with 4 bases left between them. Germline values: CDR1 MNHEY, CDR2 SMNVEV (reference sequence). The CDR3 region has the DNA TGTGCCAGCAGTTCCTCCTCCTACGAGCAGTACTTC. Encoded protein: CASSSSSYEQYF.

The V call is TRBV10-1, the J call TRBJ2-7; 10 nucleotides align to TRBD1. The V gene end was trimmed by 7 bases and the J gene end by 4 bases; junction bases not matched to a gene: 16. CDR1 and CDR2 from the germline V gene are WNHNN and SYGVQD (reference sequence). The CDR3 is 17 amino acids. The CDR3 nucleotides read TGCGCCAGCAACCTCCACCCGGACAGGGGGAGGGTATACGAGCAGTACTTC. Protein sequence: CASNLHPDRGRVYEQYF.

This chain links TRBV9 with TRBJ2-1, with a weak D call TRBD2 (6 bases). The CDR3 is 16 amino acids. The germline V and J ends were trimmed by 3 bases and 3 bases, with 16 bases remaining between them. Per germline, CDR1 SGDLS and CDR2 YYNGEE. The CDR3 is CASSALGLPRYNEQFF. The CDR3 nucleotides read TGTGCCAGCAGCGCCTTGGGACTTCCCCGCTACAATGAGCAGTTCTTC.

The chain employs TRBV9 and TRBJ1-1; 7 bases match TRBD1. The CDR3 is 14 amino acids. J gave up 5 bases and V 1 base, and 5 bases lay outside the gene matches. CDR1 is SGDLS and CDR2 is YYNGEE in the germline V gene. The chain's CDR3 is CASSVLTGYTEAFF. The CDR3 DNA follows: TGTGCCAGCAGCGTACTGACAGGGTATACTGAAGCTTTCTTT.

The chain's CDR3 is CASSELETSGGKEQYF. CDR3 in DNA: TGTGCCAGCAGCGAACTGGAGACTAGCGGAGGGAAAGAGCAGTACTTC. The genes are TRBV25-1 and TRBJ2-7; 9 bases align to TRBD2. After removal of 6 bases from V and 7 bases from J, the junction contained 16 bases not matched to a gene. This CDR3 contains 16 residues. From germline, CDR1 is MGHDK and CDR2 SYGVNS.

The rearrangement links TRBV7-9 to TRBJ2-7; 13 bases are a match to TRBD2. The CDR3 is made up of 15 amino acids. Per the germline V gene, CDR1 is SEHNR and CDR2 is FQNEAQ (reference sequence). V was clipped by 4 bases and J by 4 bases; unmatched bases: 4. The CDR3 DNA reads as TGTGCCAGCAGCTCGGGACTAGCGGGACTGTACGAGCAGTACTTC. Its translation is CASSSGLAGLYEQYF.

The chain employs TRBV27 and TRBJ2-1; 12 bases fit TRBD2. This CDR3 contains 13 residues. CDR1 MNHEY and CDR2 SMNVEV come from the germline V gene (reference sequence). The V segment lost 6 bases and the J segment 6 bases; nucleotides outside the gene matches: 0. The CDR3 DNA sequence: TGTGCCAGCAGACTAGCGGGAGGCAATGAGCAGTTCTTC. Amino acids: CASRLAGGNEQFF.

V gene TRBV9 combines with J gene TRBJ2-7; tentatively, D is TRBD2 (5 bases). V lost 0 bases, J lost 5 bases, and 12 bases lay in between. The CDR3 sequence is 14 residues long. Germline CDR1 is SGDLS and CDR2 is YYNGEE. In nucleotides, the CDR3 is TGTGCCAGCAGCGTAGGGACGCTAGCCCACGAGCAGTACTTC. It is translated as CASSVGTLAHEQYF. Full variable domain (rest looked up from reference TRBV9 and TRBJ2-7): DSGVTQTPKHLITATGQRVTLRCSPRSGDLSVYWYQQSLDQGLQFLIQYYNGEERAKGNILERFSAQQFPDLHSELNLSSLELGDSALYFCASSVGTLAHEQYFGPGTRLTVT.

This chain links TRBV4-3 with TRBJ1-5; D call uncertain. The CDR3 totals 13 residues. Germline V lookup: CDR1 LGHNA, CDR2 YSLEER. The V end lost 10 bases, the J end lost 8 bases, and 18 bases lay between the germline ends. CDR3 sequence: CAKLKRPPEPQHF. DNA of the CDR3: TGCGCCAAATTAAAAAGGCCCCCGGAGCCCCAGCATTTT.